Below, 7 T cell receptor beta chains from the same sample are listed, as sequenced in a study of cytomegalovirus exposure and HLA in healthy donors. The PCR had 60 Vbeta and 13 Jbeta primers. Generated by immunoSEQ multiplex PCR, the TCRdb table keeps only in-frame clones and is missing some. The table shows 170,000 or so clones, with about 80% occurring only once. Sequenced input: PBMCs. The origin of the receptors is a woman aged 55-69 years in good health and CMV-seropositive.

This sequence joins TRBV6-5 and TRBJ2-7, with 8 nucleotides matching TRBD1. The CDR3 length is 14 residues. Germline lookup yields CDR1 MNHEY and CDR2 SVGAGI. V was clipped by 5 bases and J by 1 base; unmatched bases: 4. CDR3 nucleotide sequence: TGTGCCAGCAGTACCGGACAGGGATCCTACGAGCAGTACTTC. Residues: CASSTGQGSYEQYF.

This chain connects TRBV30 to TRBJ2-7; no reliable D call. CDR3 length: 17 amino acids. The V end lost 0 bases, the J end lost 0 bases, and 18 bases lay between the germline ends. Germline CDR1 reads GTSNPN; CDR2 reads SVGIG (reference sequence). The CDR3 region is CAWSVQLRRLVSYEQYF. The DNA for the CDR3 is TGTGCCTGGAGTGTACAGTTACGGCGCCTCGTCTCCTACGAGCAGTACTTC.

V is TRBV7-2 and J is TRBJ1-5; the match to TRBD1 covers 10 bases. Germline V lookup: CDR1 SGHTA, CDR2 FQGNSA. The ends lost 5 bases at V and 4 bases at J; junction bases unmatched: 8. The CDR3 contains 16 residues. The CDR3 nucleotides are TGTGCCAGCAGCCCCTCCTGGACAGGGGGGAATCAGCCCCAGCATTTT. This codes for CASSPSWTGGNQPQHF.

This clone has just a few counts. The chain couples TRBV28 to TRBJ2-2; 7 nucleotides align to TRBD1. CDR1 is MDHEN, CDR2 SYDVKM, per germline. The CDR3 covers 16 residues. Trimming cost V 5 bases and J 2 bases; bases outside gene matches: 8. CDR3 in DNA: TGTGCCAGCAGTATATCCGGGACAGCCAACACCGGGGAGCTGTTTTTT. Encoded protein: CASSISGTANTGELFF.

In nucleotides, the CDR3 is TGCGCCAGCAGTCCCAGGGGGGATGAGCAGTTCTTC. Translation gives CASSPRGDEQFF. The chain is built from TRBV5-1 and TRBJ2-1; tentatively, D is TRBD1 (7 bases). The CDR3 length is 12 residues. The germline V gene encodes CDR1 SGHRS and CDR2 YFSETQ. V lost 5 bases, J lost 8 bases, and 11 bases lay in between.

For the CDR3, the DNA is TGTGCCAGCAGCCCGCAAGGGACACCCACAGATACGCAGTATTTT. Its protein is CASSPQGTPTDTQYF. The V and J genes are TRBV7-3 and TRBJ2-3; D possibly corresponds to TRBD1 (6 bases). V lost 5 bases, J lost 2 bases, and 14 bases lay in between. Germline V CDR1 and CDR2: SGHTA, FQGTGA. The CDR3 has 15 amino acids.

The chain recombines TRBV18 with TRBJ2-7; TRBD1 matches 7 bases. The CDR3 loop spans 14 amino acids. CDR1 KGHSH and CDR2 LQKENI come from the germline V gene. Trimming cost V 3 bases and J 5 bases; bases outside gene matches: 7. CDR3 residues: CASSPADRLDEQYF. CDR3 DNA: TGTGCCAGCTCACCTGCGGACAGGCTTGACGAGCAGTACTTC.